This T cell receptor (beta chain) is from a study of identical twins. TCRdb itself ran the 5' RACE reads through MiXCR, one entry per CDR3 protein. The sample consists of under 1 million distinct CDR3 sequences, approximately 13% of them appearing once. The sample also formed part of further work on yellow fever vaccine responses in identical twins.

This sequence originates from a woman aged 18 to 35 in good health. The specimen sequenced was PBMCs.

The CDR3 region is CASSLGFGTGAREAKNIQYF. CDR3 DNA: TGTGCCAGCAGTTTGGGATTCGGGACAGGGGCCCGAGAAGCCAAAAACATTCAGTACTTC. The rearrangement links TRBV12-3 or TRBV12-4 to TRBJ2-4; 10 bases line up with TRBD1. The V segment lost 3 bases and the J segment 0 bases; nucleotides outside the gene matches: 14. This CDR3 comprises 20 residues.